This T cell receptor (beta chain) was captured by sequencing in a study of blood T cell repertoires in COVID-19. Study in general: Some COVID-19 samples were acute and others convalescent; all came from the United States, Italy and Spain.

The CDR3 is 15 amino acids. Between the trimmed V and J ends, which lost 0 bases and 3 bases, there was a span of 11 bases. Per germline, CDR1 SGHRS and CDR2 YFSETQ. This clone turned up a few times. The assay was immunoSEQ multiplex PCR, and TCRdb's table has in-frame clones only and misses some. The sample has almost 80,000 clones, approximately 80% seen once. The TCR was taken from a woman aged 70 to 79 with acute or convalescent COVID-19. Sequencing was performed on peripheral blood. This chain links TRBV5-1 with TRBJ2-3; D gene uncertain. The CDR3 loop is CASSLDPGFTDTQYF. CDR3 sequence (DNA): TGCGCCAGCAGCTTGGATCCCGGGTTTACAGATACGCAGTATTTT.